These 31 T cell receptor beta chains were all obtained from the same sample, sequenced in a study of CD4 and CD8 cells across lung adenocarcinoma regions. One entry per CDR3 protein, called by TCRdb with MiXCR from the PCR reads. This table has some 18,000 distinct CDR3 sequences, approximately 50% appearing once. Specimen: CD8+ T cells from the margin of a lung tumor. Receptors originate from a male donor with lung adenocarcinoma. The CD4 and CD8 labels of this study may be unreliable.

This clonotype was seen a handful of times. The chain has TRBV27 and TRBJ2-5, with D maybe TRBD2 (5 bases). The V and J ends lost 5 bases and 5 bases respectively, with 21 bases between them. CDR3 length: 16 amino acids. From germline, CDR1 is MNHEY and CDR2 SMNVEV (reference sequence). DNA of the CDR3: TGTGCCAGCAGTCCGGAGGCGGCCACGGTCGGCGAGACCCAGTACTTC. Translation gives CASSPEAATVGETQYF.

This clonotype was seen only a few times. The chain recombines TRBV6-1 with TRBJ2-1; 11 bases agree with TRBD1. The DNA end is a closer match to TRBJ2-7, so the J assignment may be wrong. The CDR3 totals 17 residues. Germline assignment: CDR1 MNHNS and CDR2 SASEGT. This chain's CDR3 is CASSPAGTGGVRGEQYF. CDR3 coding DNA: TGTGCCAGCAGCCCTGCCGGGACAGGGGGAGTAAGGGGCGAGCAGTACTTC.

This clonotype has just one count. The germline gene is not matched at one end of the junction; a read error may be the cause. V usage is TRBV12-3 or TRBV12-4 and J usage is TRBJ2-3; D call uncertain. The CDR3 is 14 amino acids. The CDR3 here is CASSWGRVTETQYF. CDR3 DNA sequence: TGTGCGAGCAGTTGGGGTCGTGTCACAGAGACGCAGTATTTC.

This clonotype was detected many times. The CDR3 loop is CATSALGAYNEQFF. CDR3 DNA sequence: TGTGCCACCAGTGCGTTAGGGGCCTACAATGAGCAGTTCTTC. The chain joins TRBV24-1 to TRBJ2-1; weak D call: TRBD1 (5 bases). In germline, CDR1 is KGHDR, CDR2 SFDVKD. Trimming left V 5 bases short and J 2 bases short, with 9 bases between. The CDR3 runs to 14 residues.

The chain joins TRBV20-1 to TRBJ1-2; 9 bases map to TRBD1. This CDR3 region has 13 residues. CDR1 DFQATT and CDR2 SNEGSKA come from the germline V gene (reference sequence). V lost 3 bases to trimming and J lost 7 bases; unmatched junction nucleotides: 6. The CDR3 reads CSARNTGGGGYTF. In nucleotides, the CDR3 is TGCAGTGCTAGGAACACAGGGGGCGGTGGCTACACCTTC.

V gene TRBV6-5 combines with J gene TRBJ1-1; D call uncertain. The CDR3 consists of 12 residues. Looked up from germline, CDR1 is MNHEY and CDR2 is SVGAGI. With 2 bases removed from V and 7 bases from J, the gap between germline ends came to 8 bases. The CDR3 loop is CASSYKFSEAFF. CDR3 nucleotides: TGTGCCAGCAGTTACAAGTTTAGTGAAGCTTTCTTT.

This chain uses TRBV28 with TRBJ2-1; D is perhaps TRBD1 (6 bases). The CDR3 contains 13 residues. Trimming took off 10 bases at V and 13 bases at J, with 23 bases between the two ends. Germline values: CDR1 MDHEN, CDR2 SYDVKM. CDR3 sequence: CANIPQGEETQFF. The DNA of the CDR3 is TGTGCCAACATCCCACAGGGTGAAGAGACCCAGTTCTTC.

This clonotype occurred many times. The rearrangement joins TRBV7-2 to TRBJ2-3, with 8 bases that match TRBD1. J gave up 5 bases and V 7 bases, and 8 bases lay outside the gene matches. The CDR3 length is 14 residues. CDR1 SGHTA and CDR2 FQGNSA come from the germline V gene. The chain's CDR3 is CASTATGVRDTQYF. Written as DNA, the CDR3 is TGTGCCAGCACCGCGACAGGGGTGAGAGATACGCAGTATTTT.

The rearrangement links TRBV20-1 to TRBJ2-3, with D perhaps TRBD2 (5 bases). This CDR3 comprises 12 residues. Germline V lookup: CDR1 DFQATT, CDR2 SNEGSKA (reference sequence). Trimming took 6 bases from V and 1 from J, leaving 8 bases between them. DNA for the CDR3: TGCAGTGCAAAGGGAGGCACAGATACGCAGTATTTT. Protein sequence: CSAKGGTDTQYF.

The chain is built from TRBV6-1 and TRBJ2-1, with D possibly matching TRBD2 (6 bases). This CDR3 region has 14 residues. The V end was cut by 8 bases, the J end by 6 bases, with 17 bases between. Germline CDR1 is MNHNS and CDR2 is SASEGT. The CDR3, as DNA: TGTGCCAGCCGTACCCCCTCAGCGGGCAATGAGCAGTTCTTC. This codes for CASRTPSAGNEQFF.

J is TRBJ2-1 and V is TRBV6-1, with D unresolved. The J call may be mistaken, given a closer DNA end match to TRBJ2-7. The CDR3 is made up of 10 amino acids. Germline-derived CDR1 and CDR2 are MNHNS and SASEGT. The CDR3 protein is CASSGYEQYF. In DNA, the CDR3 is TGTGCCAGCAGTGGCTACGAGCAGTACTTC.

About this clonotype itself: One junction end disagrees with the germline gene, perhaps due to a read error. J is TRBJ2-5 and V is TRBV10-1; D is tentatively TRBD1 or TRBD2 (6 bases each). Germline lookup yields CDR1 WNHNN and CDR2 SYGVQD (reference sequence). The CDR3 runs to 15 residues. The CDR3 DNA follows: TGCGCCGGGGGTGAGGGGGGTTGGGGCCCAGAGACGCAGTACTTC. This encodes CAGGEGGWGPETQYF.

The rearrangement uses TRBV6-1 and TRBJ2-3; the D gene is possibly TRBD2 (5 bases). The CDR3 has 15 residues. Germline loops: CDR1 MNHNS, CDR2 SASEGT. Deletions cut 8 bases from V and 9 bases from J, with 24 bases between. Here the CDR3 DNA reads TGTGCCAGCTCCAAGGGCGGGCGAGCGAAAGACACGCAGTATTTT. Protein product: CASSKGGRAKDTQYF.

Many counts were recorded for this clonotype. The chain has TRBV27 and TRBJ1-2; D gene uncertain. The V and J ends lost 5 bases and 5 bases respectively, with 12 bases between them. Germline assignment: CDR1 MNHEY and CDR2 SMNVEV (reference sequence). CDR3 length: 13 residues. The CDR3 DNA follows: TGTGCCAGCAGTGAACACCGGGGATATGGCTACACCTTC. Translated, it gives CASSEHRGYGYTF.

The J gene is TRBJ2-1, the V gene TRBV30; 8 bases are shared with TRBD1. The CDR3 runs to 13 residues. The J segment lost 6 bases and the V segment lost 8 bases, leaving 9 bases of the junction unmatched. Germline V gene sequence: CDR1 GTSNPN, CDR2 SVGIG (reference sequence). The CDR3 here is CATSRGPSNEQFF. As DNA, the CDR3 is TGTGCCACCAGCAGGGGGCCGAGCAATGAGCAGTTCTTC.

V gene TRBV27 combines with J gene TRBJ2-1; D not certain. The CDR3 is made up of 15 amino acids. Between the trimmed V and J ends, which lost 5 bases and 7 bases, there was a span of 18 bases. Germline CDR1 and CDR2: MNHEY and SMNVEV (reference sequence). The CDR3 reads CASSVSNPKVNEQFF. The CDR3, as DNA: TGTGCCAGCAGTGTCAGCAACCCAAAGGTAAATGAGCAGTTCTTC.

This clonotype is medium-sized. The chain has TRBV6-1 and TRBJ2-7; D gene unclear. The germline V and J ends were trimmed by 4 bases and 0 bases, with 10 bases remaining between them. CDR3 length: 14 residues. Germline V gene sequence: CDR1 MNHNS, CDR2 SASEGT. The CDR3 sequence is CASSVDPSSYEQYF. The CDR3 DNA reads TGTGCCAGCAGTGTAGACCCCAGCTCCTACGAGCAGTACTTC.

This clonotype was seen many times. V gene TRBV2 combines with J gene TRBJ2-3, with unresolved D. The germline gives CDR1 SNHLY, CDR2 FYNNEI. This CDR3 is built from 11 residues. The V end was cut by 8 bases, the J end by 0 bases, with 3 bases between. The CDR3 sequence: CASGSTDTQYF. For the CDR3, the DNA is TGTGCCAGCGGCAGCACAGATACGCAGTATTTT.

The gene calls are TRBV6-5 and TRBJ2-2; TRBD1 agrees at 7 bases. The last part of the DNA fits TRBJ2-3 better; the J call may be wrong. The germline gives CDR1 MNHEY, CDR2 SVGAGI. The CDR3 has 17 amino acids. This chain's CDR3 is CASSYANRGGNTGAQYF. CDR3 in DNA: TGTGCCAGCAGTTACGCAAATCGGGGTGGTAACACAGGGGCGCAGTATTTT.

This clonotype appeared many times. A much larger clone is a single base away; this may be a read error. V usage is TRBV10-1 and J usage is TRBJ2-3; TRBD2 might be the D (6 bases). TRBJ2-7 matches the DNA end more closely, so the J call is doubtful. This CDR3 spans 17 amino acids. Looked up from germline, CDR1 is WNHNN and CDR2 is SYGVQD (reference sequence). CDR3 in amino acids: CARLPGTPCTKYNEQYF. The CDR3 nucleotides are TGCGCCCGCTTGCCCGGGACTCCCTGCACTAAGTACAATGAGCAGTACTTC.

The chain uses TRBV27 and TRBJ2-4; D possibly corresponds to TRBD2 (7 bases). The CDR3 runs 16 residues. Germline V CDR1 and CDR2: MNHEY, SMNVEV (reference sequence). With 6 bases removed from V and 1 base from J, the gap between germline ends came to 16 bases. CDR3 bases: TGTGCCAGCAGCCGGAGGGGGGGCCGTGCCAAAAACATTCAGTACTTC. This gives the protein CASSRRGGRAKNIQYF.

The chain couples TRBV25-1 to TRBJ2-1; D may correspond to TRBD1 or TRBD2 (5 bases each). Trimming removed 3 bases at V and 10 bases at J, with 22 bases between. Per the germline V gene, CDR1 is MGHDK and CDR2 is SYGVNS. CDR3 size: 16 residues. The CDR3 loop reads CASSEPGGVGGKEQFF. Written as DNA, the CDR3 is TGTGCCAGCAGTGAGCCCGGAGGAGTTGGGGGAAAAGAGCAGTTCTTC.

The chain recombines TRBV10-2 with TRBJ2-1; TRBD1 or TRBD2 may be the D gene (5 bases each). CDR3 length: 16 residues. V was shortened by 0 bases and J by 1 base, with 10 bases between the two germline ends. The germline V gene encodes CDR1 WSHSY and CDR2 SAAADI. CDR3 DNA: TGCGCCAGCAGTGAGTCGCGGGCAGGGTCCTACAATGAGCAGTTCTTC. This translates into CASSESRAGSYNEQFF.

Concerning this clonotype: A junction boundary mismatches the germline segment, possibly from a read error. The CDR3, as DNA: TGTGCCAGCAGTGAGGGGCTGGGAGCCACAAATACGCAGTATTTC. Its protein is CASSEGLGATNTQYF. The V call is TRBV6-1, the J call TRBJ2-4; the D call may be TRBD1 or TRBD2 (5 bases each). The germline gives CDR1 MNHNS, CDR2 SASEGT. The CDR3 is 15 residues long.

This clonotype turned up a few times. One base away lies a much larger clone, so this may be a sequencing read error. The gene calls are TRBV6-1 and TRBJ2-1; the D call may be TRBD1 or TRBD2 (5 bases each). Judging by the DNA end, TRBJ2-7 fits better; the J call may be wrong. The CDR3 consists of 14 residues. CDR1 is MNHNS and CDR2 is SASEGT in the germline V gene. This CDR3 is CASSGDAAYNEQYF. CDR3 in DNA: TGTGCCAGCAGTGGGGACGCAGCCTACAATGAGCAGTACTTC.

This chain links TRBV14 with TRBJ2-3, with TRBD2 identical over 8 bases. The length of the CDR3 is 15 residues. Trimming took 1 base from V and 1 from J; bases not matched to a gene: 1. Germline CDR1 reads SGHDN; CDR2 reads FVKESK. CDR3 loop: CASSQVSGGTDTQYF. CDR3 DNA: TGTGCCAGCAGCCAAGTTAGCGGGGGCACAGATACGCAGTATTTT.

In its sample, this clonotype was seen a few times. The chain has TRBV4-1 and TRBJ1-1; no clear D gene. CDR3 length: 15 amino acids. The germline gives CDR1 MGHRA, CDR2 YSYEKL. V lost 0 bases and J lost 2, with 10 bases in between. CDR3 in amino acids: CASSQETAPNTEAFF. The CDR3 DNA sequence: TGCGCCAGCAGCCAAGAAACGGCCCCTAACACTGAAGCTTTCTTT.

This chain links TRBV6-1 with TRBJ1-2; D gene unclear. Trimming pared 1 base from V and 8 bases from J, leaving 11 bases between. The CDR3 covers 13 residues. Per germline, CDR1 MNHNS and CDR2 SASEGT. The DNA for the CDR3 is TGTGCCAGCAGTGAAGTTAATAGGAGCGGCTACACCTTC. Residues: CASSEVNRSGYTF.

The chain joins TRBV10-3 to TRBJ2-5; D gene ambiguous. This CDR3 has 15 residues. CDR1 and CDR2 from the germline V gene are ENHRY and SYGVKD. With 3 bases removed from V and 5 bases from J, the gap between germline ends came to 16 bases. The CDR3 here is CAISDQARRTETQYF. The CDR3 DNA sequence: TGTGCCATCAGTGACCAGGCCCGCCGAACGGAGACCCAGTACTTC.

The chain combines TRBV6-2 or TRBV6-3 with TRBJ2-1, with 12 bases identical to TRBD2. With V trimmed by 5 bases and J by 4 bases, 0 bases remained unmatched. This CDR3 spans 14 amino acids. CDR1 and CDR2 from the germline V gene are MNHEY and SVGEGT. CDR3 nucleotide sequence: TGTGCCAGCAGTCTAGCGGGAGGGTACAATGAGCAGTTCTTC. Its protein is CASSLAGGYNEQFF.

This clonotype was observed at least ten times. This may come from a read error, since a much larger clone is one base off. CDR3 residues: CASSLSTPGLAGVEQYF. The CDR3 DNA is TGTGCCAGCAGTTTATCGACTCCGGGACTAGCGGGTGTCGAACAGTACTTC. The chain recombines TRBV27 with TRBJ2-5, with 12 bases that match TRBD2. CDR1 is MNHEY, CDR2 SMNVEV, per germline (reference sequence). There are 17 residues in the CDR3. With 0 bases clipped from V and 11 bases from J, the junction kept 13 bases outside the gene matches.